These 5 T cell receptor beta chains share one sample of origin, sequenced in a study of HIV-infected children after antiretroviral therapy interruption. The TCR library was built from RNA with a 3' RACE protocol and unique molecular identifiers. TCRdb independently ran MiXCR on the 3' RACE reads; one entry per CDR3 protein. The sample carries fewer than 50,000 distinct CDR3 sequences, roughly 4.5% recorded once. Noted treatment: PENTA 11 planned treatment interruption arm or continuous ART arm. The sample in question was CD45RA+ CD4+ T cells from PBMCs, pooled from several time points, obtained from a donor given antiretroviral therapy, either interrupted or continuous. The subset: naive CD4+ CD45RA+ CD45RO- T cells. The origin of the receptors is a pool of human donors with HIV.

The genes are TRBV7-9 and TRBJ1-4; 7 bases match TRBD1. CDR1 and CDR2 (germline): SEHNR, FQNEAQ (reference sequence). This CDR3 is built from 14 residues. Trimming removed 3 bases from V and 8 bases from J; junction bases left unmatched: 6. CDR3 nucleotide sequence: TGTGCCAGCAGCTTCAGGGGGGGAATCGAAAAACTGTTTTTT. This codes for CASSFRGGIEKLFF.

The table lists this clonotype with many counts. This sequence joins TRBV20-1 and TRBJ2-5; D gene unclear. The CDR3 runs 10 residues. Trimming stripped 2 bases from V and 5 bases from J, with 3 bases between. Per germline, CDR1 DFQATT and CDR2 SNEGSKA (reference sequence). As DNA, the CDR3 is TGCAGTGCTAGACTTGAGACCCAGTACTTC. It yields the protein CSARLETQYF.

This clonotype was seen ten or more times. V and J are TRBV28 and TRBJ2-1; D gene uncertain. V shed 8 bases and J shed 8 bases, with 19 bases lying between them. The CDR3 is 14 residues long. The germline V gene encodes CDR1 MDHEN and CDR2 SYDVKM. The CDR3 loop reads CASPSPIGAYEQFF. The CDR3, as DNA: TGTGCCAGCCCATCCCCTATCGGTGCATATGAGCAGTTCTTC.

The table lists this clonotype with many counts. CDR3 amino acids: CASSFLTRQGTFSGYTF. CDR3 in DNA: TGTGCCAGCAGTTTCCTTACCCGACAGGGGACATTCTCTGGCTACACCTTC. The V and J genes are TRBV12-3 or TRBV12-4 and TRBJ1-2; 8 nucleotides match TRBD1. This CDR3 spans 17 amino acids. The V segment lost 3 bases and the J segment 7 bases; nucleotides outside the gene matches: 16.

This clonotype showed up just a few times. A single base separates this from a much larger clone, so it may be a read error. Without the conserved terminal phenylalanine or tryptophan, this CDR3 likely stems from a read error. This chain links TRBV7-2 with TRBJ2-7; TRBD1 matches at 9 bases. The CDR3 contains 14 residues. V shed 1 base and J 6 bases; nucleotides not matched to a gene: 4. Germline CDR1 SGHTA, CDR2 FQGNSA. The CDR3: CASSLDRGLPEQYL. CDR3 coding DNA: TGTGCCAGCAGCTTAGACAGGGGGCTCCCCGAGCAGTACCTC.